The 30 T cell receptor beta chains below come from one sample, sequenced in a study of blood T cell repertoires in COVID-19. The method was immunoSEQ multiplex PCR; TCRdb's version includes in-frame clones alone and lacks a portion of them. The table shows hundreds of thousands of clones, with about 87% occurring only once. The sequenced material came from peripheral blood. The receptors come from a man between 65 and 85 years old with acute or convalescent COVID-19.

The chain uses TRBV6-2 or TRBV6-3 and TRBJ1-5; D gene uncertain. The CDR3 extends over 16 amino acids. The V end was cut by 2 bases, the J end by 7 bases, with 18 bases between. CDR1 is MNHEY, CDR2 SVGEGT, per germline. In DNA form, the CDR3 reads TGTGCCAGCAGTTACCCCGAGGAGTGGACGGGGCAGCCCCAGCATTTT. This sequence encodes CASSYPEEWTGQPQHF.

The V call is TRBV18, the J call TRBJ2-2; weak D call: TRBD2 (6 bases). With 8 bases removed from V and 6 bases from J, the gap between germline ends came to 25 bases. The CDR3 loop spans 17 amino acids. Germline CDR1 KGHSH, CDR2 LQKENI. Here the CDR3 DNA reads TGTGCCAGCGGCTTGGGGGGAGTGACCAGTTACTCCGGGGAGCTGTTTTTT. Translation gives CASGLGGVTSYSGELFF.

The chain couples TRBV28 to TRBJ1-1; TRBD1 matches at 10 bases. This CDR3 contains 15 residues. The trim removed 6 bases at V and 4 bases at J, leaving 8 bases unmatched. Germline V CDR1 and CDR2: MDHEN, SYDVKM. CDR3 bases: TGTGCCAGCAGCAAAGGGACAGGGGAGGGCACTGAAGCTTTCTTT. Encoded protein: CASSKGTGEGTEAFF.

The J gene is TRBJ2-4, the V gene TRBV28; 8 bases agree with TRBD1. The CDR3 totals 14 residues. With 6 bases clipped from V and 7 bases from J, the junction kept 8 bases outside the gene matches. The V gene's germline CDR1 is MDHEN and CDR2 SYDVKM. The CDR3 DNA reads TGTGCCAGCAGCCCCCAGGGGGCGGGGAACATTCAGTACTTC. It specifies CASSPQGAGNIQYF.

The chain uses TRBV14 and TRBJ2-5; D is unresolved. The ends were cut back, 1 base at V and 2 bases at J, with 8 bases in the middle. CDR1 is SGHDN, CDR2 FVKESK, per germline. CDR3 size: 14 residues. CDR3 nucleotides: TGTGCCAGCAGCCAAGTCGGCGGTCAAGAGACCCAGTACTTC. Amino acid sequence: CASSQVGGQETQYF.

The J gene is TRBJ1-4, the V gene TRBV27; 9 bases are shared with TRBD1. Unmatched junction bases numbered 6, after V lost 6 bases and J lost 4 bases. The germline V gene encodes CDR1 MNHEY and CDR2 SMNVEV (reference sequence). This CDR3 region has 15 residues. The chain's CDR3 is CASSSTGGFNEKLFF. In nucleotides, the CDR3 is TGTGCCAGCAGCTCCACAGGGGGCTTTAATGAAAAACTGTTTTTT.

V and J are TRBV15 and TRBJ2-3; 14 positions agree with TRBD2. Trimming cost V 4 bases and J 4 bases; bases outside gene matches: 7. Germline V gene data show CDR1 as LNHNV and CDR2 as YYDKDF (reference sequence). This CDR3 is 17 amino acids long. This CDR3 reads CATSIRLAGGGADTQYF. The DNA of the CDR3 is TGTGCCACCAGCATACGACTAGCGGGAGGGGGGGCAGATACGCAGTATTTT.

The DNA of the CDR3 is TGTGCCAGCTCACCGCAAAATGCGAGGGAGACCCAGTACTTC. Translating gives CASSPQNARETQYF. V and J are TRBV18 and TRBJ2-5, with D uncertain. V lost 3 bases and J 5 bases, leaving 13 bases between the germline ends. Germline V CDR1 and CDR2: KGHSH, LQKENI. The CDR3 spans 14 residues.

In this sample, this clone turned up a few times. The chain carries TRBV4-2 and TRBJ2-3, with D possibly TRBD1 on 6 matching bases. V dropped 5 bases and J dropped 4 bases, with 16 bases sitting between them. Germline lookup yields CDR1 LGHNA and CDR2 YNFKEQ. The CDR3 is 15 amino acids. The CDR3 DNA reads TGTGCCAGCAGCGTCCGGGACATTGGGGCAGATACGCAGTATTTT. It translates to CASSVRDIGADTQYF.

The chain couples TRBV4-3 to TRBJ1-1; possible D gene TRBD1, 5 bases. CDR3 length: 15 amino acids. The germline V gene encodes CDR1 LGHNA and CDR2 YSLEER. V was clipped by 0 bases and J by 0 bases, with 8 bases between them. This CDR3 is CASSQEWGVNTEAFF. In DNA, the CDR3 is TGCGCCAGCAGCCAAGAGTGGGGGGTGAACACTGAAGCTTTCTTT.

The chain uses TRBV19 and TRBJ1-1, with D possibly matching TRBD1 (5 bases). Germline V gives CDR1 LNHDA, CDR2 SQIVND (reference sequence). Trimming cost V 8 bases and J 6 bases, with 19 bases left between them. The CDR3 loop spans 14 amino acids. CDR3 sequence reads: CASRDQGFVSEAFF. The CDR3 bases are TGTGCCAGTCGCGACCAGGGTTTCGTCTCTGAAGCTTTCTTT.

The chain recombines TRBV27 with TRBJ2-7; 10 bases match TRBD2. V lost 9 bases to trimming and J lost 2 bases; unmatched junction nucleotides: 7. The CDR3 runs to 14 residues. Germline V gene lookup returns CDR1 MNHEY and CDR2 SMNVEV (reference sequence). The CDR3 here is CARDPGLATYEQYF. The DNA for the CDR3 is TGTGCCAGGGACCCGGGACTAGCGACCTACGAGCAGTACTTC.

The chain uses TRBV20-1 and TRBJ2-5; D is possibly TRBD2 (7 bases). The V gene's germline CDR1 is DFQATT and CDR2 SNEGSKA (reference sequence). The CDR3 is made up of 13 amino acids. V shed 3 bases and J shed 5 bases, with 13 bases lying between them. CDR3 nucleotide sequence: TGCAGTGCTAGTCTAGGGGGGGCGGAGACCCAGTACTTC. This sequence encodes CSASLGGAETQYF.

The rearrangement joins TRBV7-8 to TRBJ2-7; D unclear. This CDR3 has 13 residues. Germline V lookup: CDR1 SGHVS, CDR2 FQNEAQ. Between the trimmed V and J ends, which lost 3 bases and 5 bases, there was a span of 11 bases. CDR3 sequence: CASSFSPLNEQYF. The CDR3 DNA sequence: TGTGCCAGCAGCTTTAGCCCATTAAACGAGCAGTACTTC.

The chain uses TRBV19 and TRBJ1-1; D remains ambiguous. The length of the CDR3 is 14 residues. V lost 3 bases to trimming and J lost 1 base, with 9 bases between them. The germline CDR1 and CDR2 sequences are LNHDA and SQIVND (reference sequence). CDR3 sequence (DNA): TGTGCCAGTAGTATTGGGAGGAAGAACACTGAAGCTTTCTTT. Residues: CASSIGRKNTEAFF. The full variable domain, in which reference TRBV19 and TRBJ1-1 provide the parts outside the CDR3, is DGGITQSPKYLFRKEGQNVTLSCEQNLNHDAMYWYRQDPGQGLRLIYYSQIVNDFQKGDIAEGYSVSREKKESFPLTVTSAQKNPTAFYLCASSIGRKNTEAFFGQGTRLTVV.

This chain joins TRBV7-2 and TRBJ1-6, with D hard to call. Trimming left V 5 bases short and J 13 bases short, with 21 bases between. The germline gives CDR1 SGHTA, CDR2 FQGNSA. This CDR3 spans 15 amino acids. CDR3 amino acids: CASSPEGGGRAPLHF. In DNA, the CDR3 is TGTGCCAGCAGCCCTGAGGGCGGCGGCCGTGCTCCCCTCCACTTT.

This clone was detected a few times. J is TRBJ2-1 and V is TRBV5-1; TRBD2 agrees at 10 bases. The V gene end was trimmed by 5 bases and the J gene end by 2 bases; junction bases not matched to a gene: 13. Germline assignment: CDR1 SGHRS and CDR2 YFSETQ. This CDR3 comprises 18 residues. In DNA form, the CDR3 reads TGCGCCAGCAGGCGTGTGAATAGCGGGAGGCAAACCTACAATGAGCAGTTCTTC. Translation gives CASRRVNSGRQTYNEQFF.

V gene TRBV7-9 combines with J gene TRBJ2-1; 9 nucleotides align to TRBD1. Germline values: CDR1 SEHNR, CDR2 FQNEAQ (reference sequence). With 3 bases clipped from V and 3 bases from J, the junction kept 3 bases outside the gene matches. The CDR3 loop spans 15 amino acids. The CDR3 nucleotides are TGTGCCAGCAGCTTTCGGGACAGGGTCTACAATGAGCAGTTCTTC. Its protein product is CASSFRDRVYNEQFF. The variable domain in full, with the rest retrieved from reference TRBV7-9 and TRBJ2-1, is DTGVSQNPRHKITKRGQNVTFRCDPISEHNRLYWYRQTLGQGPEFLTYFQNEAQLEKSRLLSDRFSAERPKGSFSTLEIQRTEQGDSAMYLCASSFRDRVYNEQFFGPGTRLTVL.

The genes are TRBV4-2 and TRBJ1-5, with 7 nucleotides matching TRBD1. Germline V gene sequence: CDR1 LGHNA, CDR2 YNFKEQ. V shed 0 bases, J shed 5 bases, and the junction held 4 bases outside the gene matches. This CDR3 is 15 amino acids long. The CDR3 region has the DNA TGTGCCAGCAGCCAAGATGGGCAGGGGGATCAGCCCCAGCATTTT. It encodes CASSQDGQGDQPQHF.

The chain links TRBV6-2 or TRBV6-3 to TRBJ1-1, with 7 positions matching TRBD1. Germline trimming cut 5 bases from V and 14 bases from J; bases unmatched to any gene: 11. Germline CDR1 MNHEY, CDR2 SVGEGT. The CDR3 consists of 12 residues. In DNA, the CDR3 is TGTGCCAGCAGTGGAGGACAGGCCAATCGCTTCTTT. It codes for CASSGGQANRFF.

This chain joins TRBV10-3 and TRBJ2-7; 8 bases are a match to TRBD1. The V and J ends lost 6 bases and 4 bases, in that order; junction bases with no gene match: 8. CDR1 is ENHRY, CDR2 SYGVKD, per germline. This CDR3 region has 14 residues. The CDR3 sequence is CAISSAGGDYEQYF. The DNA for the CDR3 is TGTGCCATCAGCTCGGCAGGGGGCGATTACGAGCAGTACTTC.

Written as DNA, the CDR3 is TGTGCCAGCTCATCGACAGGAGCCAATCAGCCCCAGCATTTT. It yields the protein CASSSTGANQPQHF. This sequence joins TRBV18 and TRBJ1-5, with D tentatively TRBD1 (6 bases). V lost 5 bases, J lost 3 bases, and 11 bases lay in between. This CDR3 has 14 residues. CDR1 is KGHSH and CDR2 is LQKENI in the germline V gene.

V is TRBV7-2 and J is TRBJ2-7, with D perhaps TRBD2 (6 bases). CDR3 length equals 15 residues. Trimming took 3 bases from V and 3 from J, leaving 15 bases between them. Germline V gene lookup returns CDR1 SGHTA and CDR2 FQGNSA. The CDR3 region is CASSLLGGDFYEQYF. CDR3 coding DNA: TGTGCCAGCAGCTTGTTAGGCGGGGACTTCTACGAGCAGTACTTC.

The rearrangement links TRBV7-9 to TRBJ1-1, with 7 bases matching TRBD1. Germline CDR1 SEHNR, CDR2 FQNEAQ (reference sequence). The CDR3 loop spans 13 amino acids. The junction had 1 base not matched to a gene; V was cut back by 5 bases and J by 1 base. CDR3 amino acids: CASSRTGNTEAFF. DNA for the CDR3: TGTGCCAGCAGCAGGACAGGGAACACTGAAGCTTTCTTT.

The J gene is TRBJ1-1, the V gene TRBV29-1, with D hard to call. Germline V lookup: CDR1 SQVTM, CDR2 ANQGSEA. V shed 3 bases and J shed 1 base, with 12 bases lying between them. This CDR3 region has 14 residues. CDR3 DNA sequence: TGCAGCGTTGATACGGAGGGAGAGAACACTGAAGCTTTCTTT. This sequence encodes CSVDTEGENTEAFF.

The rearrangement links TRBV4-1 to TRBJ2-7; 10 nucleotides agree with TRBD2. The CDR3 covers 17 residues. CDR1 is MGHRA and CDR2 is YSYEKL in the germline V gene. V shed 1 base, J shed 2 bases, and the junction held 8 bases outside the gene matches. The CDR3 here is CASSQVVSGGSTYEQYF. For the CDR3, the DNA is TGCGCCAGCAGCCAAGTTGTTAGCGGGGGGTCAACCTACGAGCAGTACTTC.

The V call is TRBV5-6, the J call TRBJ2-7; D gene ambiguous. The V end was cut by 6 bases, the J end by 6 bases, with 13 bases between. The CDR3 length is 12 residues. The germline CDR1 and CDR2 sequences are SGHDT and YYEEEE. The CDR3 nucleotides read TGTGCCAGCAACACAGTGTTTTCCGAGCAGTACTTC. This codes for CASNTVFSEQYF. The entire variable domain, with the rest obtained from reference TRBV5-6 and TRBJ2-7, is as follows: DAGVTQSPTHLIKTRGQQVTLRCSPKSGHDTVSWYQQALGQGPQFIFQYYEEEERQRGNFPDRFSGHQFPNYSSELNVNALLLGDSALYLCASNTVFSEQYFGPGTRLTVT.

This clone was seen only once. The CDR3 loop is CASSKGGFGNQPQHF. Here the CDR3 DNA reads TGTGCCAGCAGCAAGGGGGGGTTTGGCAATCAGCCCCAGCATTTT. The chain uses TRBV5-6 and TRBJ1-5, with a weak D call TRBD1 (6 bases). Germline V lookup: CDR1 SGHDT, CDR2 YYEEEE. The V gene lost 4 bases and the J gene lost 2 bases, with 13 bases spanning the gap. The CDR3 is 15 residues long. Using reference TRBV5-6 and TRBJ1-5 for the parts outside the CDR3, the full variable domain is DAGVTQSPTHLIKTRGQQVTLRCSPKSGHDTVSWYQQALGQGPQFIFQYYEEEERQRGNFPDRFSGHQFPNYSSELNVNALLLGDSALYLCASSKGGFGNQPQHFGDGTRLSIL.

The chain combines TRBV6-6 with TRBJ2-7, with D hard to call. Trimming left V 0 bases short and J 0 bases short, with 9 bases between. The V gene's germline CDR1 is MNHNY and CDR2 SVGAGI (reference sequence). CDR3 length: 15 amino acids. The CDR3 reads CASSYSRSSSYEQYF. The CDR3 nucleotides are TGTGCCAGCAGTTACTCGAGATCATCCTCCTACGAGCAGTACTTC.

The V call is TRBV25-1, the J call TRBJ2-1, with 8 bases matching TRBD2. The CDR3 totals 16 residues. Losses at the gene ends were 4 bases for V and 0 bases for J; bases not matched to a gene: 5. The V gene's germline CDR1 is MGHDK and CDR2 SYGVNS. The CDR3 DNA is TGTGCCAGCAGTGCCCTAGCGGGCCTCTCCTACAATGAGCAGTTCTTC. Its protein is CASSALAGLSYNEQFF.